The text below deals with one TCR beta chain. These data originate in a study of blood T cell repertoires in COVID-19. Clones were read by immunoSEQ multiplex PCR, and TCRdb kept only the in-frame ones, dropping some. In the table there are just over 250,000 clones, 91% of which are singletons. Specimen: peripheral blood. The receptor was isolated from a young adult with COVID-19, enrolled during active disease.

CDR3 in DNA: TGTGCCATCAGTGAGGGGACTCCTAGCTCCTACGAGCAGTACTTC. As protein: CAISEGTPSSYEQYF. The genes are TRBV10-3 and TRBJ2-7; possibly TRBD2 for D (6 bases). V was cut by 2 bases and J by 0 bases, with 11 bases left in between. CDR3 size: 15 residues. Germline V lookup: CDR1 ENHRY, CDR2 SYGVKD.